These 13 T cell receptor beta chains were all obtained from the same sample, sequenced in a study of response to subunit inactivated influenza vaccine. TCRdb processed the RT-PCR reads anew with MiXCR; each CDR3 protein has one entry. The sample includes about 540,000 distinct CDR3 sequences, roughly 23% of them seen just once. These same data were also listed under a study on T cells expressing NK-cell markers. In that study: The authors made TCR beta cDNA libraries by 5'RACE template switching. This switching added a universal primer site and UMIs.

The source was CD4+ T cells sorted from PBMCs, collected less than 13 days after vaccination. The receptors here all came from a man aged 45 to 65 who received an inactivated influenza vaccine.

For the CDR3, the DNA is TGCAGCGTTGGGAACCGGGACGGAGCATATGGCTACACCTTC. Its translation: CSVGNRDGAYGYTF. The chain combines TRBV29-1 with TRBJ1-2, with D perhaps TRBD1 (5 bases). The CDR3 runs to 14 residues. Trimming cost V 4 bases and J 5 bases, with 17 bases left between them. Germline values: CDR1 SQVTM, CDR2 ANQGSEA. Filled out from reference TRBV29-1 and TRBJ1-2, the complete variable domain reads SAVISQKPSRDICQRGTSLTIQCQVDSQVTMMFWYRQQPGQSLTLIATANQGSEATYESGFVIDKFPISRPNLTFSTLTVSNMSPEDSSIYLCSVGNRDGAYGYTFGSGTRLTVV.

This clonotype was counted a few times. The V call is TRBV4-3, the J call TRBJ2-3, with a possible D match to TRBD2 (5 bases). Germline values: CDR1 LGHNA, CDR2 YSLEER. The CDR3 has 14 amino acids. Between the trimmed V and J ends, which lost 0 bases and 8 bases, there was a span of 12 bases. The chain's CDR3 is CASSQDPDGVTQYF. The CDR3 region has the DNA TGCGCCAGCAGCCAAGACCCGGACGGGGTTACGCAGTATTTT.

This clonotype was recorded a few times. This chain connects TRBV7-2 to TRBJ2-7; D perhaps matches TRBD1 (6 bases). There are 15 residues in the CDR3. Trimming took 4 bases from V and 4 from J, leaving 17 bases between them. The germline gives CDR1 SGHTA, CDR2 FQGNSA. CDR3: CASSSKAGGSYEQYF. CDR3 in DNA: TGTGCCAGCAGCTCTAAAGCTGGGGGCTCGTACGAGCAGTACTTC.

V usage is TRBV6-2 or TRBV6-3 and J usage is TRBJ2-1; D is possibly TRBD2 (6 bases). With 3 bases removed from V and 6 bases from J, the gap between germline ends came to 18 bases. The CDR3 sequence is 16 residues long. Germline V gives CDR1 MNHEY, CDR2 SVGEGT. CDR3 sequence: CASSYSALGLFNEQFF. In DNA form, the CDR3 reads TGTGCCAGCAGTTATTCAGCGTTGGGACTTTTCAATGAGCAGTTCTTC.

The chain joins TRBV29-1 to TRBJ2-7, with D possibly matching TRBD1 (6 bases). The CDR3 runs 12 residues. V gave up 4 bases and J gave up 7 bases, with 14 bases separating them. The germline V gene encodes CDR1 SQVTM and CDR2 ANQGSEA. CDR3 sequence (DNA): TGCAGCGTTGGGGGGACATCGTGGGAGCAGTACTTC. Protein sequence: CSVGGTSWEQYF.

V and J are TRBV3-1 and TRBJ2-2, with D unclear. Deletions cut 6 bases from V and 0 bases from J, with 11 bases between. The CDR3 covers 15 residues. Germline V gene lookup returns CDR1 LGHDT and CDR2 YNNKEL (reference sequence). The CDR3 DNA sequence: TGTGCCAGCAGGCTGGGGTTAACGAACACCGGGGAGCTGTTTTTT. Its translation is CASRLGLTNTGELFF.

In this sample, this clonotype turned up a few times. DNA of the CDR3: TGTGCCAGCAGTTCCTTTAATTACGAGCAGTACTTC. It encodes CASSSFNYEQYF. The chain has TRBV12-3 or TRBV12-4 and TRBJ2-7, with D unclear. The V end lost 4 bases, the J end lost 4 bases, and 8 bases lay between the germline ends. This CDR3 comprises 12 residues.

This clonotype appeared a few times. The chain uses TRBV29-1 and TRBJ2-3; D gene ambiguous. V was trimmed by 4 bases and J by 2 bases, leaving 4 bases between them. Germline V gene data show CDR1 as SQVTM and CDR2 as ANQGSEA. The CDR3 spans 11 residues. This chain's CDR3 is CSVADTDTQYF. The CDR3 DNA follows: TGCAGCGTTGCCGACACAGATACGCAGTATTTT.

A few counts support this clonotype. The chain links TRBV4-3 to TRBJ2-2; D unclear. The CDR3 totals 15 residues. Germline-derived CDR1 and CDR2 are LGHNA and YSLEER. V gave up 1 base and J gave up 4 bases, with 10 bases separating them. The CDR3 sequence is CASSQVPFPTGELFF. The CDR3 DNA follows: TGCGCCAGCAGCCAAGTCCCCTTTCCCACCGGGGAGCTGTTTTTT.

The chain has TRBV5-1 and TRBJ2-2; D may be TRBD2 (6 bases). The germline gives CDR1 SGHRS, CDR2 YFSETQ. The CDR3 extends over 18 amino acids. V shed 1 base and J shed 6 bases, with 22 bases lying between them. The CDR3 here is CASSLTAQPVGGPGELFF. CDR3 DNA sequence: TGCGCCAGCAGCTTGACGGCCCAGCCAGTGGGGGGACCCGGGGAGCTGTTTTTT.

The chain uses TRBV29-1 and TRBJ2-2; 10 bases line up with TRBD1. Per germline, CDR1 SQVTM and CDR2 ANQGSEA. The V and J ends lost 6 bases and 0 bases, in that order; junction bases with no gene match: 4. The CDR3 is 15 amino acids. The CDR3 loop is CSVGQGFANTGELFF. CDR3 nucleotide sequence: TGCAGCGTGGGACAGGGGTTCGCGAACACCGGGGAGCTGTTTTTT.

The chain uses TRBV7-2 and TRBJ2-1; the D gene is possibly TRBD2 (6 bases). In germline, CDR1 is SGHTA, CDR2 FQGNSA. Deletions cut 0 bases from V and 10 bases from J, with 10 bases between. The CDR3 extends over 13 amino acids. CDR3 sequence: CASSLAERVEQFF. The CDR3 coding sequence is TGTGCCAGCAGCTTAGCGGAGCGGGTAGAGCAGTTCTTC.

The chain links TRBV18 to TRBJ2-3; 7 nucleotides match TRBD1. Unmatched junction bases numbered 10, after V lost 5 bases and J lost 5 bases. CDR1 is KGHSH, CDR2 LQKENI, per germline. The length of the CDR3 is 15 residues. CDR3 nucleotide sequence: TGTGCCAGCTCAACCGGGACAGTGGTTGGAGATACGCAGTATTTT. Its translation: CASSTGTVVGDTQYF.